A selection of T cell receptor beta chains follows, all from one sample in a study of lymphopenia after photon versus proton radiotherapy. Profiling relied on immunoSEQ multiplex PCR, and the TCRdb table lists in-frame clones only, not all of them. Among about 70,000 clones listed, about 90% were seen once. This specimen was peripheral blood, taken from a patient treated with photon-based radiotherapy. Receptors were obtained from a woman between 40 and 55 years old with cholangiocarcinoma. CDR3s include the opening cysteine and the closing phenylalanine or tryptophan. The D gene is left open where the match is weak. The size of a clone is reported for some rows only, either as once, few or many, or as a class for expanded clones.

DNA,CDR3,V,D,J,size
TGTGCCAGCAGTGAAGCGCTTAACGGCTACACCTTC,CASSEALNGYTF,TRBV2,.,TRBJ1-2,few
TGTGCCAGCAGTGAGGGCGGGGGAGGCTTTCAGCCCCAGCATTTT,CASSEGGGGFQPQHF,TRBV2,.,TRBJ1-5,.
TGCAGCGTTGGAGGGGTCGAGACCCAGTACTTC,CSVGGVETQYF,TRBV29-1,.,TRBJ2-5,.
TGTGCCAGCAGTTTAACGGGGCAAGGCACTGAAGCTTTCTTT,CASSLTGQGTEAFF,TRBV28,.,TRBJ1-1,.
TGTGCCAGCAGAGCAGGGGGCTTGAAATCCTACGAGCAGTACTTC,CASRAGGLKSYEQYF,TRBV25-1,TRBD1,TRBJ2-7,.
TGTGCCAGCAGACACGCCGGGACAGGGGGTGAAAAACTGTTTTTT,CASRHAGTGGEKLFF,TRBV27,TRBD1,TRBJ1-4,.
TGTGCCAGCAGCTTAGCGGGCGCGGCAGATACGCAGTATTTT,CASSLAGAADTQYF,TRBV7-9,.,TRBJ2-3,.
TGTGCCAGCTCACAGGGGCAGGGTCAGCCCCAGCATTTT,CASSQGQGQPQHF,TRBV18,.,TRBJ1-5,.
TGTGCCAGCAGTTTTGAGGGTAGGAACACTGAAGCTTTCTTT,CASSFEGRNTEAFF,TRBV27,.,TRBJ1-1,.
TGTGCCAGCAGTTCTCGGACAGGGGGCCACTATGGCTACACCTTC,CASSSRTGGHYGYTF,TRBV6-5,TRBD1,TRBJ1-2,once